Presented here are 11 T cell receptor beta chains from one specimen sequenced in a study of shared clonotypes between healthy human individuals. Clones were sequenced by immunoSEQ multiplex PCR, and TCRdb holds only the in-frame ones, with some missing. In the table there are more than 1.2 million clones, around 98.5% of which are singletons. The sequencing input was naive CD4+ T cells sorted from blood. Stated subset: CD45RA+ positively selected. These receptors were obtained from a man aged 25-45 years in good health.

The CDR3 region is CAWIWSSEAFF. CDR3 nucleotide sequence: TGTGCCTGGATCTGGTCTTCTGAAGCTTTCTTT. The chain joins TRBV30 to TRBJ1-1; D remains unclear. The CDR3 contains 11 residues. Germline loops: CDR1 GTSNPN, CDR2 SVGIG (reference sequence). V was trimmed by 4 bases and J by 6 bases, leaving 9 bases between them.

CDR3 nucleotides: TGTGCCAGCACCCCGGGCTCCTACAATGAGCAGTTCTTC. Protein: CASTPGSYNEQFF. V gene TRBV7-3 combines with J gene TRBJ2-1; D gene uncertain. In germline, CDR1 is SGHTA, CDR2 FQGTGA. Trimming cost V 7 bases and J 0 bases, with 7 bases left between them. The CDR3 covers 13 residues.

This clone occurred a few times. This chain uses TRBV9 with TRBJ1-2, with 8 bases fitting TRBD1. CDR1 is SGDLS, CDR2 YYNGEE, per germline. CDR3 size: 11 residues. Trimming took 3 bases from V and 8 from J; bases not matched to a gene: 0. CDR3 nucleotide sequence: TGTGCCAGCAGCGGGGACAGGGGCTACACCTTC. This sequence encodes CASSGDRGYTF.

This chain uses TRBV5-1 with TRBJ2-7, with 8 bases identical to TRBD1. Germline trimming cut 3 bases from V and 2 bases from J; bases unmatched to any gene: 10. Germline CDR1 SGHRS, CDR2 YFSETQ. The CDR3 has 16 amino acids. The CDR3 is CASSSARDRLTYEQYF. DNA for the CDR3: TGCGCCAGCAGCTCGGCCCGGGACAGGTTAACCTACGAGCAGTACTTC.

This chain connects TRBV6-1 to TRBJ2-1; 8 nucleotides agree with TRBD1. Germline V gives CDR1 MNHNS, CDR2 SASEGT. V shed 4 bases and J 2 bases; nucleotides not matched to a gene: 1. The CDR3 has 14 amino acids. DNA for the CDR3: TGTGCCAGCAGTGTGGACAGGGCCTACAATGAGCAGTTCTTC. Its protein product is CASSVDRAYNEQFF.

This sequence joins TRBV7-2 and TRBJ1-5; tentatively, D is TRBD1 (5 bases). The CDR3 length is 13 residues. Trimming cost V 5 bases and J 5 bases, with 10 bases left between them. CDR1 is SGHTA and CDR2 is FQGNSA in the germline V gene. The CDR3 region has the DNA TGTGCCAGCAGCCCCCCAGGGTATCAGCCCCAGCATTTT. Its translation: CASSPPGYQPQHF.

Comment on this clone: Additional DNA sequences in this sample encode the identical CDR3. The chain uses TRBV5-4 and TRBJ2-2, with D perhaps TRBD1 (5 bases). The CDR3 runs to 14 residues. Germline lookup yields CDR1 SGHNT and CDR2 YYREEE (reference sequence). Trimming removed 1 base at V and 1 base at J, with 5 bases between. CDR3 in amino acids: CASSLRGNTGELFF. In nucleotides, the CDR3 is TGTGCCAGCAGCTTGAGGGGGAACACCGGGGAGCTGTTTTTT.

Worth noting for this clone: Other DNA variants within this sample encode the same CDR3. The V call is TRBV5-1, the J call TRBJ1-4, with TRBD1 as a possible D gene (5 bases). Per the germline V gene, CDR1 is SGHRS and CDR2 is YFSETQ. With 4 bases removed from V and 3 bases from J, the gap between germline ends came to 10 bases. The CDR3 has 14 residues. The CDR3 protein is CASSPQGPNEKLFF. CDR3 DNA: TGCGCCAGCAGCCCCCAGGGACCTAATGAAAAACTGTTTTTT.

V usage is TRBV7-6 and J usage is TRBJ2-7; 7 bases agree with TRBD1. The germline gives CDR1 SGHVS, CDR2 FNYEAQ. V trimming: 1 base; J trimming: 3 bases; junction bases outside the gene matches: 9. This CDR3 has 16 residues. CDR3 protein: CASSLGTVTGRYEQYF. Written as DNA, the CDR3 is TGTGCCAGCAGCTTAGGCACTGTGACAGGGCGCTACGAGCAGTACTTC.

This clone was seen a handful of times. This CDR3 is also generated by other DNA sequences in the sample. The rearrangement joins TRBV28 to TRBJ2-7; 7 positions match TRBD1. Germline V CDR1 and CDR2: MDHEN, SYDVKM. The V segment lost 5 bases and the J segment 2 bases; nucleotides outside the gene matches: 3. The CDR3 runs to 13 residues. The DNA for the CDR3 is TGTGCCAGCAGTAGACAGGGCCCCTACGAGCAGTACTTC. Its protein is CASSRQGPYEQYF.

The gene calls are TRBV7-9 and TRBJ2-1; D is uncertain. The CDR3 has 13 residues. CDR1 and CDR2 (germline): SEHNR, FQNEAQ (reference sequence). The V gene lost 2 bases and the J gene lost 6 bases, with 8 bases spanning the gap. CDR3 residues: CASSLPGTNEQFF. The CDR3 region has the DNA TGTGCCAGCAGCTTACCGGGTACCAATGAGCAGTTCTTC.